Sequencing of this T cell receptor beta chain was carried out in a study of CD8 T cells in Susac syndrome. The RNA, about 0.5 to 1 ug, was put through reverse transcription using random hexamers. An immunoSEQ multiplex PCR generated amplified TCR beta CDR3 products spanning 54 Vbeta and 13 Jbeta. MiXCR, run by TCRdb on the immunoSEQ multiplex PCR reads, gives a single entry per CDR3 protein. The profile shows some 190,000 distinct CDR3 sequences, around 93% of them singletons. Germline V gene data show CDR1 as SNHLY and CDR2 as FYNNEI. The CDR3 contains 13 residues. V lost 7 bases and J 1 base, leaving 8 bases between the germline ends. Matching for age and sex applied to the controls, who were healthy donors.

This TCR was recovered from a human donor in good health. The chain carries TRBV2 and TRBJ1-5, with unresolved D. Material: CD4+ T cells from PBMCs. The chain's CDR3 is CASMGPSNQPQHF. The CDR3 coding sequence is TGTGCCAGCATGGGTCCCAGCAATCAGCCCCAGCATTTT.